This is a list of T cell receptor beta chains from one sample in a study of cytomegalovirus exposure and HLA in healthy donors. The protocol was immunoSEQ multiplex PCR, while the TCRdb copy is restricted to in-frame clones and leaves out a portion. The repertoire consists of around 150,000 clones, with approximately 80% occurring once and the leading ten covering 6.5% to 7.5%. The sample comprised PBMCs. The receptors stem from a woman in her 30s in good health and CMV-seropositive. The CDR3 runs from the conserved cysteine through the conserved F or W. A D gene is named only where the DNA matches it firmly. Clone size is stated in some rows and not others, as once, few, many or a class when expanded.

D gene	clone size	V gene	J gene	CDR3 DNA	CDR3 protein
NA	few	TRBV19	TRBJ1-1	TGTGCCAGTAGTATGGTGGGGGGTAGGGCTGAAGCTTTCTTT	CASSMVGGRAEAFF
TRBD1	NA	TRBV18	TRBJ2-3	TGTGCCAGCTCACTTACACCGGGACAGCGCACAGATACGCAGTATTTT	CASSLTPGQRTDTQYF
NA	NA	TRBV19	TRBJ1-2	TGTGCCAGTAGTATCCGACTAGACCCCTCTAACTATGGCTACACCTTC	CASSIRLDPSNYGYTF
NA	NA	TRBV27	TRBJ1-5	TGTGCCAGCAGTTTAAGGGCAGGGTATAGCAATCAGCCCCAGCATTTT	CASSLRAGYSNQPQHF
TRBD1	NA	TRBV6-5	TRBJ1-1	TGTGCCAGCAGGGGACAGGGGGGCACTGAAGCTTTCTTT	CASRGQGGTEAFF
TRBD2	NA	TRBV7-8	TRBJ2-5	TGTGCCAGCAGCTTAGTCGGCGGGGGGGCCGTGAAGACCCAGTACTTC	CASSLVGGGAVKTQYF
TRBD2	once	TRBV7-2	TRBJ2-3	TGTGCCAGCACCCAGTCCCGGGGGGGGCTCACAGATACGCAGTATTTT	CASTQSRGGLTDTQYF
NA	NA	TRBV15	TRBJ2-5	TGTGCCACCAGCAGAGATAGGGCGGGCCAAGAGACCCAGTACTTC	CATSRDRAGQETQYF
NA	NA	TRBV5-1	TRBJ1-4	TGCGCCAGCAGAGACCAAGGGGGTGAAAAACTGTTTTTT	CASRDQGGEKLFF
TRBD2	NA	TRBV5-1	TRBJ2-1	TGCGCCAGCAGCTCGGGGGGGCCCTCCTACAATGAGCAGTTCTTC	CASSSGGPSYNEQFF
NA	NA	TRBV9	TRBJ2-1	TGTGCCAGCAGCGTAGCGGCAGGTTCCAATGAGCAGTTCTTC	CASSVAAGSNEQFF
NA	NA	TRBV10-3	TRBJ1-5	TGTGCCACGGCAGGGGACCCTAATCAGCCCCAGCATTTT	CATAGDPNQPQHF
NA	NA	TRBV20-1	TRBJ2-1	TGCAGTCTCGGTTACAATGAGCAGTTCTTC	CSLGYNEQFF
NA	NA	TRBV6-4	TRBJ2-1	TGTGCCAGCAGACAGGGCAATGAGCAGTTCTTC	CASRQGNEQFF
NA	NA	TRBV7-2	TRBJ2-7	TGTGCCAGCAGCTTAGATCTTTTTACCTACGAGCAGTACTTC	CASSLDLFTYEQYF
TRBD1	NA	TRBV5-1	TRBJ1-1	TGCGCCAGCAGCGAACAACCAGGGGGGCCTGAAGCTTTCTTT	CASSEQPGGPEAFF
NA	NA	TRBV5-6	TRBJ1-1	TGTGCCAGCAGTTTGGACGGCACTGAAGCTTTCTTT	CASSLDGTEAFF
NA	NA	TRBV21-1	TRBJ1-4	TGTGCCAGCAGCATTGGACAGGGGAGTAGGTCTGGCAATGAAAAACTGTTTTTT	CASSIGQGSRSGNEKLFF
NA	NA	TRBV7-9	TRBJ2-6	TGTGCCAGCAGCTTAGCCCCTAACGTCCTGACTTTC	CASSLAPNVLTF
NA	NA	TRBV18	TRBJ1-6	TGTGCCAGCCGTTGGACTGTTACGGATTCACCCCTCCACTTT	CASRWTVTDSPLHF
TRBD1	NA	TRBV7-2	TRBJ1-2	TGTGCCAGCAGCACCGTCAGGGGGCAGTTGGGCTACACCTTC	CASSTVRGQLGYTF
NA	NA	TRBV2	TRBJ2-5	TGTGCCAGAGGAAGGGACAACGAAGAGACCCAGTACTTC	CARGRDNEETQYF
NA	NA	TRBV9	TRBJ1-3	TGTGCCAGCAGCGTCCGGGCCGGGATTCTCGAGGCCTCTGGAAACACCATATATTTT	CASSVRAGILEASGNTIYF
NA	once	TRBV7-9	TRBJ2-7	TGTGCCAGCAGCTGGAGGGGGGGCTACGAGCAGTACTTC	CASSWRGGYEQYF
NA	NA	TRBV9	TRBJ1-3	TGTGCCAGCAGCGTAAGTGGAGGGGCGAGGAACACCATATATTTT	CASSVSGGARNTIYF
NA	NA	TRBV7-2	TRBJ2-2	TGTGCCAGCAGCTTACGAGGTATCGGGGAGCTGTTTTTT	CASSLRGIGELFF
TRBD1	NA	TRBV7-3	TRBJ1-1	TGTGCCAGCAGCTTCGGGACAGCGAACACTGAAGCTTTCTTT	CASSFGTANTEAFF
TRBD1	NA	TRBV10-3	TRBJ1-5	TGTGCCACCACGTCCATGGACAGGGGGACATATAGCAATCAGCCCCAGCATTTT	CATTSMDRGTYSNQPQHF
NA	once	TRBV4-1	TRBJ1-2	TGCGCCAGCAGCCAGCTTGAGGGTAGCCATGGCTACACCTTC	CASSQLEGSHGYTF
NA	NA	TRBV18	TRBJ1-4	TGTGCCAGCTCACCGGAGCAGAGTAATGAAAAACTGTTTTTT	CASSPEQSNEKLFF
NA	NA	TRBV6-5	TRBJ2-7	TGTGCCAGCAGTTACTCAGGGGCTAGTCCCTACGAGCAGTACTTC	CASSYSGASPYEQYF
NA	NA	TRBV7-9	TRBJ2-2	TGTGCCAGCAGCCCCCGTACAGGGTCCGGGGAGCTGTTTTTT	CASSPRTGSGELFF
NA	NA	TRBV9	TRBJ2-3	TGTGCCAGCAGCACAGGTGGGGGCCGAAACACAGATACGCAGTATTTT	CASSTGGGRNTDTQYF
NA	NA	TRBV2	TRBJ1-6	TGTGCCAGCAGAAGGACTTCGGGCAATTCACCCCTCCACTTT	CASRRTSGNSPLHF
NA	NA	TRBV5-1	TRBJ2-1	TGCGCCAGCAGCTTGGACAGACCAAGCTCCTACAATGAGCAGTTCTTC	CASSLDRPSSYNEQFF
NA	NA	TRBV2	TRBJ1-6	TGTGCCAGCAATCGGGTAAAGGATTCACCCCTCCACTTT	CASNRVKDSPLHF